Listed below are T cell receptor beta chains from one sample, sequenced in a study of memory B cells and T cells in multiple sclerosis. Their antigen targets remain unknown. Profiling relied on immunoSEQ multiplex PCR, and the TCRdb table lists in-frame clones only, not all of them. Of 32,000 or so clones detected, roughly 86% appear once; the ten largest clones hold approximately 2.4%. The material sequenced was PBMCs from blood kept in culture. The receptors were gathered from a human donor with multiple sclerosis. The CDR3 runs from the conserved cysteine through the conserved F or W. Fields, in order: V gene, CDR3 protein.

v_gene: TRBV5-6; CDR3aa: CASSAPGAGLAKNIQYF
v_gene: TRBV29-1; CDR3aa: CSVRPGQAEQFF
v_gene: TRBV10-1; CDR3aa: CASRVHQGLDQPQHF
v_gene: TRBV14; CDR3aa: CASRKTSALQETQYF
v_gene: TRBV11-2; CDR3aa: CASSPIPRGTALYNEQFF
v_gene: TRBV5-1; CDR3aa: CASSPEQTRSGNTIYF
v_gene: TRBV5-8; CDR3aa: CASSPGLRQETQYF
v_gene: TRBV6-5; CDR3aa: CASSYSGGLNTEAFF
v_gene: TRBV6-5; CDR3aa: CASSYDRDTEAFF
v_gene: TRBV7-8; CDR3aa: CASSRDSRLVNTEAFF
v_gene: TRBV6-5; CDR3aa: CASSYYRESEAFF
v_gene: TRBV9; CDR3aa: CASSVGAGISTDTQYF
v_gene: TRBV4-1; CDR3aa: CASRDRGPNYGYTF
v_gene: TRBV5-1; CDR3aa: CASSLVAGKNEQFF
v_gene: TRBV21-1; CDR3aa: CASRSPRETYEQYF
v_gene: TRBV9; CDR3aa: CASSTLTGLRANIQYF
v_gene: TRBV28; CDR3aa: CASSFAGMETQYF
v_gene: TRBV28; CDR3aa: CASSPPSDEQYF
v_gene: TRBV30; CDR3aa: CAWRRLAGYYNEQFF
v_gene: TRBV18; CDR3aa: CASSPLSGGTDTQYF
v_gene: TRBV14; CDR3aa: CASSQDPYEQYF
v_gene: TRBV29-1; CDR3aa: CSVDRVNEQFF
v_gene: TRBV4-1; CDR3aa: CASSQGARESNTIYF
v_gene: TRBV7-9; CDR3aa: CASSRDGPSNSPLHF
v_gene: TRBV5-1; CDR3aa: CASSLVGGPATEAFF
v_gene: TRBV7-8; CDR3aa: CASSLAFIGTEKIQYF
v_gene: TRBV9; CDR3aa: CASSVELAGVGDTQYF
v_gene: TRBV29-1; CDR3aa: CSVKDRAQNTEAFF
v_gene: TRBV4-1; CDR3aa: CASSQPTGVPYEQYF
v_gene: TRBV18; CDR3aa: CASSPPGELFF
v_gene: TRBV19; CDR3aa: CASSIAAIATTVMNTEAFF
v_gene: TRBV28; CDR3aa: CASRIGTAYEQYF
v_gene: TRBV6-5; CDR3aa: CASSPGLNYGYTF
v_gene: TRBV29-1; CDR3aa: CSVETGEAYEAFF
v_gene: TRBV7-6; CDR3aa: CASSSDRRFQYF
v_gene: TRBV28; CDR3aa: CASTYRVGDYEQYF